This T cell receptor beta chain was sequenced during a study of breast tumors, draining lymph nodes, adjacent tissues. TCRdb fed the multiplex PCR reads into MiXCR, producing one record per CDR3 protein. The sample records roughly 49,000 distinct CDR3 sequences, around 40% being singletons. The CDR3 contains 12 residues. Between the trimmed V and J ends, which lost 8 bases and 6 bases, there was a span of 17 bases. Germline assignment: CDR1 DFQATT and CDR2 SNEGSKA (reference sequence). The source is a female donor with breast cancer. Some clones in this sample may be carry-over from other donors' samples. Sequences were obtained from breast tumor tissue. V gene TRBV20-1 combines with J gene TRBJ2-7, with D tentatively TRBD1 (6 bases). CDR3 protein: CSLSAGVGEQYF. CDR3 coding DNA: TGCAGTTTATCGGCAGGGGTGGGCGAGCAGTACTTC.